This T cell receptor (beta chain) was documented in a study of OX40 agonist ivuxolimab in advanced cancers. Patients who had autoimmune disease history or got systemic immunosuppression were left out. Study-wide findings and caveats: More expanded clones were found, on average, in CD8+ than in CD4+ T cells.

Here immunoSEQ multiplex PCR was the method, and the copy in TCRdb shows in-frame clones only, minus some. The sample carries some 52,000 clones, over 70% recorded once. Notes on this clone: Its antigen is still unknown.

This material consisted of CD4+ or CD8+ T cells sorted from blood, taken in a trial of the OX40 agonist ivuxolimab. The sequence derives from an adult with an advanced solid tumor such as melanoma, head and neck, liver or kidney cancer.

CDR3 sequence: CASSYSLGGETQYF. The CDR3, as DNA: TGTGCCAGCAGTTACTCACTAGGAGGGGAGACCCAGTACTTC. This chain joins TRBV6-5 and TRBJ2-5; D might be TRBD2 (6 bases). The germline CDR1 and CDR2 sequences are MNHEY and SVGAGI. Between the trimmed V and J ends, which lost 0 bases and 5 bases, there was a span of 10 bases. The CDR3 spans 14 residues.